This is a list of T cell receptor beta chains from one sample in a study of T cells expressing NK-cell markers. TCRdb re-called the 5' RACE reads and catalogs CDR3 proteins one per entry, DNA excluded. The sample is made up of about 150,000 distinct CDR3 sequences, and the top ten hold about 39% of it. Sequenced input: blood T cells: a sorted CD56 or NKG2C T cell subset, CD4+ or CD8+ T cells, or bulk PBMC T cells (not recorded which). The receptor source for this set is a woman in her forties or fifties in good health. Both conserved end residues are part of each CDR3.

V gene	J gene	CDR3 protein
TRBV11-2	TRBJ2-5	CASSLDPGAGETQYF
TRBV4-2	TRBJ2-1	CASSQEGLAGTVKVF
TRBV12-3/TRBV12-4	TRBJ2-2	CASGPGQGFSGELFF
TRBV23-1	TRBJ2-1	CASSQRRGAPNEQFF
TRBV5-3	TRBJ2-2	CARSLIASGNTGELFF
TRBV15	TRBJ1-1	CATSRPPTGLQPEAFF
TRBV15	TRBJ2-7	CATSNILAGEYEQYF
TRBV7-2	TRBJ2-3	CASSLTGTGGADTQYF
TRBV2	TRBJ2-5	CASSRTGGETQYF
TRBV11-3	TRBJ1-1	CASSSNHPRFENTEAFF
TRBV11-2	TRBJ2-2	CASSLYLNTGELFF
TRBV2	TRBJ2-1	CASSLDRDSYNEQFF
TRBV12-3/TRBV12-4	TRBJ1-4	CASSLGGVFGKLFF
TRBV19	TRBJ2-3	CASSISVADLTDTQYF
TRBV25-1	TRBJ2-1	CASSVQRNEQFF
TRBV7-9	TRBJ2-3	CASSSLHTDTQYF
TRBV10-3	TRBJ2-4	CAISETAKNIQYF
TRBV5-1	TRBJ2-5	CASAGTGRGETQYF
TRBV15	TRBJ2-3	CATDWGGTDTQYF
TRBV5-1	TRBJ2-7	CASSLVGGPSYEQYF
TRBV28	TRBJ1-2	CASSETYNYGYTF
TRBV4-1	TRBJ2-5	CASSQGSQTQYF
TRBV20-1	TRBJ2-5	CSARDGGRAVRQETQYF
TRBV20-1	TRBJ2-1	CSARRVTGLNEQFF
TRBV7-3	TRBJ2-7	CASSVRPGPSYEQYF
TRBV4-1	TRBJ2-7	CASSRRWAFYEQYF
TRBV12-3/TRBV12-4	TRBJ2-1	CASSFGLPGGNEQFF
TRBV12-3/TRBV12-4	TRBJ2-7	CASRPPGTSFSHEQYF
TRBV20-1	TRBJ2-1	CSARDLELAGGPSYNEQFF
TRBV5-1	TRBJ1-6	CASSLGTGGNSPLHF
TRBV27	TRBJ1-1	CASRGSAGAFF
TRBV12-3/TRBV12-4	TRBJ2-3	CASSFTSAADTQYF
TRBV5-5	TRBJ2-1	CASSPWTSPNEQFF
TRBV7-8	TRBJ2-7	CASSFRDRTYEQYF
TRBV7-9	TRBJ2-3	CASSSTDGLAGNTDTQYF